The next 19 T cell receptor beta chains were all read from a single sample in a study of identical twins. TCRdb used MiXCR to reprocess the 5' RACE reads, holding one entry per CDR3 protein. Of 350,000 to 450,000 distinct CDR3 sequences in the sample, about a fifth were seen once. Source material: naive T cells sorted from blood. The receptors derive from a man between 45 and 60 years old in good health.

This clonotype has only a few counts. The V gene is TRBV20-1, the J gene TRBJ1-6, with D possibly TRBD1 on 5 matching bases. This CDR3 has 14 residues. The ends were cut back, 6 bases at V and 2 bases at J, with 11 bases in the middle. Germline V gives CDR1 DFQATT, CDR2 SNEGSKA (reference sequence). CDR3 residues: CSARQSTYNSPLHF. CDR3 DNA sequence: TGCAGTGCCCGACAGTCTACCTATAATTCACCCCTCCACTTT.

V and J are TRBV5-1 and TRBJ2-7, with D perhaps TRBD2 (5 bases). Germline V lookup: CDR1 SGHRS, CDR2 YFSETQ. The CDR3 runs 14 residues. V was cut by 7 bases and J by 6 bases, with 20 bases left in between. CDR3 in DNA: TGCGCCAGCCGCCCCTTTCGGGGTTTAGGCGAGCAGTACTTC. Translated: CASRPFRGLGEQYF.

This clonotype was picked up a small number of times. The CDR3 region is CASSSGPLGEAFF. CDR3 bases: TGTGCCAGCAGCTCGGGACCGCTCGGTGAAGCTTTCTTT. V gene TRBV7-9 combines with J gene TRBJ1-1, with a possible D match to TRBD1 (5 bases). The V end was cut by 4 bases, the J end by 7 bases, with 13 bases between. This CDR3 contains 13 residues. Per the germline V gene, CDR1 is SEHNR and CDR2 is FQNEAQ (reference sequence).

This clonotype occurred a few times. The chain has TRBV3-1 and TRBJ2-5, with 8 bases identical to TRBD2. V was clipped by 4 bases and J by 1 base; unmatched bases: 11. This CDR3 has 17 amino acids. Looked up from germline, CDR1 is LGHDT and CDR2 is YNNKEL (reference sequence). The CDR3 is CASSPVRLARGQETQYF. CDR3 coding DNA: TGTGCCAGCAGCCCAGTCAGACTAGCGCGGGGCCAAGAGACCCAGTACTTC.

The CDR3 sequence: CATSDRHRASGEQYF. The CDR3 DNA reads TGTGCCACCAGTGACCGACACAGAGCGTCGGGCGAGCAGTACTTC. The chain employs TRBV24-1 and TRBJ2-7; D ambiguous. The CDR3 runs 15 residues. Germline CDR1 and CDR2: KGHDR and SFDVKD. With 4 bases removed from V and 6 bases from J, the gap between germline ends came to 18 bases.

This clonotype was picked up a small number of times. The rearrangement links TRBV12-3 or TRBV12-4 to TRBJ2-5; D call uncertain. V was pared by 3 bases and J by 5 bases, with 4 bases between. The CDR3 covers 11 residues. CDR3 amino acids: CASSFFETQYF. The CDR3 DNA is TGTGCCAGCAGTTTCTTCGAGACCCAGTACTTC.

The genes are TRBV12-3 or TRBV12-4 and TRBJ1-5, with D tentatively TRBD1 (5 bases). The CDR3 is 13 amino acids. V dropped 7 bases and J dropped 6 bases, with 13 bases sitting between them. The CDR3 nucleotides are TGTGCCAGCACCCCGGGGGGGAGTCAGCCCCAGCATTTT. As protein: CASTPGGSQPQHF.

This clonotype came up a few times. The chain's CDR3 is CASSPQGADTGELFF. The CDR3 DNA reads as TGTGCCAGCTCACCACAGGGGGCCGACACCGGGGAGCTGTTTTTT. This chain uses TRBV18 with TRBJ2-2; 7 nucleotides match TRBD1. The V and J ends lost 1 base and 3 bases, in that order; junction bases with no gene match: 2. From germline, CDR1 is KGHSH and CDR2 LQKENI. The CDR3 has 15 residues.

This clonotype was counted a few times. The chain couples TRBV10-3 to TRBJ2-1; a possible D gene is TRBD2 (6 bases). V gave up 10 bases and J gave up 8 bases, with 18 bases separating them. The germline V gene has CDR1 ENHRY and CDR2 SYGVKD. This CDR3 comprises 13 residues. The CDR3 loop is CATSGPRADEQFF. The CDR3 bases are TGTGCCACGAGCGGGCCTAGGGCGGATGAGCAGTTCTTC.

CDR3 in amino acids: CASSFPVENGYTF. The CDR3 DNA follows: TGTGCCAGCAGCTTTCCAGTGGAGAATGGCTACACCTTC. This chain joins TRBV7-9 and TRBJ1-2; D not certain. This CDR3 is 13 amino acids long. Trimming cost V 3 bases and J 6 bases, with 11 bases left between them. Germline CDR1 and CDR2: SEHNR and FQNEAQ (reference sequence). The variable domain in full, with the rest retrieved from reference TRBV7-9 and TRBJ1-2, is DTGVSQNPRHKITKRGQNVTFRCDPISEHNRLYWYRQTLGQGPEFLTYFQNEAQLEKSRLLSDRFSAERPKGSFSTLEIQRTEQGDSAMYLCASSFPVENGYTFGSGTRLTVV.

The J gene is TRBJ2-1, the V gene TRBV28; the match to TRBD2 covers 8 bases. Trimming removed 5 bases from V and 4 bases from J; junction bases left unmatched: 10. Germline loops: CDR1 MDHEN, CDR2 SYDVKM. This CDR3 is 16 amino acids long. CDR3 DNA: TGTGCCAGCAGTCGAGGGACTAGTGGTCCTTACAATGAGCAGTTCTTC. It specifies CASSRGTSGPYNEQFF.

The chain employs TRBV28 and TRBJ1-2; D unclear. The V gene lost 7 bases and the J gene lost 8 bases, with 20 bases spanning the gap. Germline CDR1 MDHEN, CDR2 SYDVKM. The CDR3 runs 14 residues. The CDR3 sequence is CASTTWRISGGYTF. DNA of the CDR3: TGTGCCAGCACCACGTGGCGCATTTCTGGCGGCTACACCTTC.

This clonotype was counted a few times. The CDR3 DNA reads TGTGCCAGCAGTTACCGTTCGAGCGGGACGTCCTACAATGAGCAGTTCTTC. Protein: CASSYRSSGTSYNEQFF. The chain is built from TRBV6-5 and TRBJ2-1; 7 nucleotides match TRBD2. Germline trimming cut 2 bases from V and 1 base from J; bases unmatched to any gene: 8. From germline, CDR1 is MNHEY and CDR2 SVGAGI. The CDR3 length is 17 residues.

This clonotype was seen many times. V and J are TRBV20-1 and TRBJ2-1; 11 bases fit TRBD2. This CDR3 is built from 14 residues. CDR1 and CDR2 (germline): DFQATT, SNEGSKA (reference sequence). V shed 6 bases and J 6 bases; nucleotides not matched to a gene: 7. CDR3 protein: CSAHSGGASNEQFF. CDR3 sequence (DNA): TGCAGTGCGCATAGCGGGGGGGCCAGCAATGAGCAGTTCTTC.

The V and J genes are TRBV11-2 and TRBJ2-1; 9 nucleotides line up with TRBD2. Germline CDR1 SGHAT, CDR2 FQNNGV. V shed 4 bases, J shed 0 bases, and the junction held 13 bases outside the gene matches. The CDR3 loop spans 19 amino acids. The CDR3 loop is CASSSRRTSAQSSYNEQFF. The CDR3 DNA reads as TGTGCCAGCAGCTCACGGCGGACTAGCGCGCAGAGCTCCTACAATGAGCAGTTCTTC.

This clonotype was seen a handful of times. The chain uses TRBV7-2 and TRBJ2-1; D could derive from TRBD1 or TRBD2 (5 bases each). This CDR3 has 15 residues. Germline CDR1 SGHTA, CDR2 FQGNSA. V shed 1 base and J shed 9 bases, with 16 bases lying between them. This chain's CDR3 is CASSLEGTLKGEQFF. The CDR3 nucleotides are TGTGCCAGCAGCTTAGAGGGGACCCTTAAGGGTGAGCAGTTCTTC.

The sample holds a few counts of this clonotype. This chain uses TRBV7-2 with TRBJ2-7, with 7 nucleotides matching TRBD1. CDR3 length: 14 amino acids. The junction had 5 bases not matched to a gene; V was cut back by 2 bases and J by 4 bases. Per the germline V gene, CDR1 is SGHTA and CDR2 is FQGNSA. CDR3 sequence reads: CASSLHRDRYEQYF. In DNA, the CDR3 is TGTGCCAGCAGCTTACACAGGGACAGATACGAGCAGTACTTC.

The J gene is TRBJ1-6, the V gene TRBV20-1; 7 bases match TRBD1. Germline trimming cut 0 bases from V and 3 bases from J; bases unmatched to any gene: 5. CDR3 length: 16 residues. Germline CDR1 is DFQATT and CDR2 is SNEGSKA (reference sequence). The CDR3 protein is CSAREGGQSYNSPLHF. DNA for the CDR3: TGCAGTGCTAGAGAGGGGGGACAGAGCTATAATTCACCCCTCCACTTT.

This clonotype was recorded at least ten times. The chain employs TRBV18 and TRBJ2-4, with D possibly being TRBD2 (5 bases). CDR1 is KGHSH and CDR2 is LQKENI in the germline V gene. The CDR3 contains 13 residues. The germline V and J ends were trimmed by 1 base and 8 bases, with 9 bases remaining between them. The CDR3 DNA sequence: TGTGCCAGCTCACCACTAATGGGAGACATTCAGTACTTC. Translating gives CASSPLMGDIQYF.